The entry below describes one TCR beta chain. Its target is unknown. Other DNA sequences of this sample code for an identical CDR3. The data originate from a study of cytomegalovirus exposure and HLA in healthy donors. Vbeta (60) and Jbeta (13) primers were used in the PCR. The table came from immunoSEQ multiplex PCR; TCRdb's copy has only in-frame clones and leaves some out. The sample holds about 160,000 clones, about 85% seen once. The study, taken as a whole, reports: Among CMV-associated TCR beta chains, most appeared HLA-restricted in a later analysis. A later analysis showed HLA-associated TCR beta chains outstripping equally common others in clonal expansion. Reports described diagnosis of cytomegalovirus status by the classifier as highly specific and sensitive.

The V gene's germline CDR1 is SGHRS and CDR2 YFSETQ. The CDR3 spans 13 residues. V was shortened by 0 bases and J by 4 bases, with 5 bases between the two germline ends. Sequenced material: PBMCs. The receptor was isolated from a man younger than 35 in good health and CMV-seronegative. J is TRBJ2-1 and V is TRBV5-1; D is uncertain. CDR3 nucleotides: TGCGCCAGCAGCTTGGATTCTTACAATGAGCAGTTCTTC. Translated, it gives CASSLDSYNEQFF.